This T cell receptor beta chain was sequenced during a study of long-term antiretroviral therapy in people with HIV (dated by TCRdb to between 2021 and 2023). Study-level background: The earliest samples were collected roughly a decade before the 2015 WHO recommendation for immediate ART, at a time when ART was usually postponed until CD4 counts fell. Test extractions of a monoclonal T-cell line alongside under 35 polyclonal samples showed no cross-contamination during QIAcube processing. A total of some 200 cryopreserved PBMC samples came from 25 to 35 adults with confirmed HIV infection and were collected serially over a mean of approximately 6 years (range 1-12). This retrospective serial study examined whether starting ART and sustained HIV suppression were associated with changes in the composition and diversity of the TRB repertoire in peripheral blood. Among the approximately 30 participants with HIV, fewer than twelve were female. The investigation overall reported the following: Unsorted PBMC were profiled instead of sorted CD4+ and CD8+ T cells because pre-ART samples had limited cell numbers. The samples span the years 2004 to 2017, and the ART regimens used may be less effective than current regimens. At every time point, the repertoire was dominated by expanded TRB clones first identified before ART initiation, although this dominance fluctuated and, in many PLHIV, declined after ART. Because PBMC availability was limited, only the TCR beta chain was sequenced, with no alpha chain pairing. Starting ART was linked to a significant rise in TRB diversity, yet even with long-term ART the diversity remained significantly lower than in transplant donor controls. Inferences about post-ART repertoire changes were limited because no data were available on ART adherence, viral resistance or therapy changes. HIV repertoires had narrower CDR3 length ranges than controls, and the network structure suggested an antigen-experienced repertoire that shifted only slightly toward naive after ART.

Based on the germline V gene, the CDR1 and CDR2 sequences are MNHNS and SASEGT. The V end gives up 6 bases and the J end 9 bases, leaving 9 bases in the junction not matched to a gene. The CDR3 spans 13 residues, from the cysteine through the phenylalanine. Of the read, only the CDR3 DNA is kept; its 39 bases are in frame from base 1. The immunoSEQ hsTCRB v3.0 assay was used at survey level resolution for TRB variable region sequencing. A depth of roughly 40,000-55,000 T-cell genomes per sample was targeted for TRB sequencing. An Illumina MiSeq with a v3 150-cycle kit was used to sequence the pooled TRB libraries. The study's processing was this. Repertoire analysis ran in R within a reproducible Nextflow workflow covering QC, data transformation and analysis. LymphoSeq2, an R package for exploring AIRR-Seq data, was used to implement custom analyses. Four samples yielding fewer than 5000 total TRB sequences were excluded, leaving 150 to 200 analyzed HIV repertoires. Among the 190 or so HIV repertoires that were kept, some 61 were collected before ART initiation and some 130 were collected after ART initiation. Repertoires were downsampled to 5000 TRB nucleotide sequences, with summary statistics averaged over 100 downsampling iterations. The analysis kept only TRB sequences whose CDR3 regions were at least seven amino acids long. A Shannon entropy-derived clonality score and the Gini coefficient were used to measure diversity. In the repertoire networks, any two of the top 5000 CDR3 amino acid sequences were linked whenever the two sequences differed by an edit distance of one. For TRB CDR3 amino acid sequences, antigen specificity groups and MHC restriction were predicted with GLIPH2. Known CMV, EBV, HIV or tissue antigen associations were flagged by matching CDR3 amino acid sequences against VDJdb and McPAS-TCR. Pre-ART, post-ART and control groups were compared with Wilcoxon signed-rank tests and Holm-Bonferroni correction. This immuneACCESS table, as held by TCRdb, lists in-frame sequences with V and J called but not all clones. Of the missing ones, under half trace to an unresolved V gene in checked studies; the others have no known cause. The V and J calls and clone size were taken over from that table, and D and trimming were inferred from the DNA. This sample is represented by about 18,000 clones; around four fifths of them were singletons. The ten largest make up roughly 13% of the sample.

To be included, a participant needed at least one PBMC sample from before ART initiation plus at least two post-ART samples. Every participant with HIV received treatment in the United States of America. Cryopreserved samples of about 1-10 million PBMC were thawed and washed before DNA extraction. At the time of the earliest PBMC sample, participants with HIV were aged between roughly 23 and 60 years. PBMC samples were contributed by each participant from 1-4 timepoints before ART initiation and 2-8 timepoints after ART initiation, with a median of 7 samples. Serial HIV viral load, CD4+ T-cell count, ART history and demographic data were obtained for every participant. Using a Qiagen kit on a QIAcube, genomic DNA was extracted from unsorted PBMC, with samples processed in batches of 12. Note on this clone: Its target antigen remains unknown. Base qualities were left out, and no much larger clone turns up one base away.

The source is a woman between 50 and 59 years old with HIV. The sample consisted of unsorted PBMCs, taken 0.3 years after starting antiretroviral therapy. This sequence uses TRBV6-1 and TRBJ2-7; TRBD2 lines up with 9 middle nucleotides. The CDR3 region has the sequence CASRAGGLEAQYF. The nucleotide sequence reads as follows: TGTGCCAGCAGGGCGGGGGGGCTCGAGGCGCAGTACTTC.